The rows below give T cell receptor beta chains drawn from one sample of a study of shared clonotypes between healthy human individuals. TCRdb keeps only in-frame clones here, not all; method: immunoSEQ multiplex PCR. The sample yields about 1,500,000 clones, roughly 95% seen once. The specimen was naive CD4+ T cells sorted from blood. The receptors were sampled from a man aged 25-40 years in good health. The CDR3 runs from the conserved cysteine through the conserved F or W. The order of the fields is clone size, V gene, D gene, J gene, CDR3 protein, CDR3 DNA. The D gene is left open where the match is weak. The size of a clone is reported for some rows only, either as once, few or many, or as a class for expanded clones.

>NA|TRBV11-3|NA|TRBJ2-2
CASSLTSGELFF
TGTGCCAGCAGCCTGACCTCCGGGGAGCTGTTTTTT
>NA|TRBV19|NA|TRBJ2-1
CASSELNEQFF
TGTGCCAGTAGCGAACTCAATGAGCAGTTCTTC
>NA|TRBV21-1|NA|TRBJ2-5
CASSKVWREETQYF
TGTGCCAGCAGCAAAGTATGGCGGGAGGAGACCCAGTACTTC
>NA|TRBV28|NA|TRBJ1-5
CASTNLEYNQPQHF
TGTGCCAGCACAAATCTAGAATATAATCAGCCCCAGCATTTT
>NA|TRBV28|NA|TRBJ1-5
CASSPRGGSNQPQHF
TGTGCCAGCAGTCCCCGGGGGGGTAGCAATCAGCCCCAGCATTTT
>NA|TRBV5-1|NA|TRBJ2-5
CASSLLGETQYF
TGCGCCAGCAGCTTGTTGGGGGAGACCCAGTACTTC
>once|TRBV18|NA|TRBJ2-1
CASSPLGQYNEQFF
TGTGCCAGCTCACCCCTCGGACAATACAATGAGCAGTTCTTC
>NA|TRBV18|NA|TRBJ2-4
CASSPRGTRLAKNIQYF
TGTGCCAGCTCACCTCGAGGGACTCGGCTAGCCAAAAACATTCAGTACTTC
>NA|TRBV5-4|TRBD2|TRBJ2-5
CASRNGLVGETQYF
TGTGCCAGCAGAAACGGACTAGTCGGAGAGACCCAGTACTTC
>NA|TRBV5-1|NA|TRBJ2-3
CASSGQTSSTDTQYF
TGCGCCAGCAGTGGACAGACCTCTAGCACAGATACGCAGTATTTT
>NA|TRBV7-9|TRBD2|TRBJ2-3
CASSLAGVGDTQYF
TGTGCCAGCAGCCTAGCGGGAGTAGGTGATACGCAGTATTTT